The 30 T cell receptor beta chains presented below share a single source sample, sequenced in a study of T cell responses to AZD1222 COVID-19 vaccine. Sequenced by immunoSEQ multiplex PCR; TCRdb stores in-frame clones only, minus some. The data show about 140,000 clones, 88% seen once. The source was peripheral blood, collected 28 days after the second AZD1222 dose. The source is an adult who received the AZD1222 COVID-19 vaccine.

This rearrangement joins TRBV30 to TRBJ1-2, with D uncertain. The germline V gene encodes CDR1 GTSNPN and CDR2 SVGIG (reference sequence). The ends were cut back, 4 bases at V and 8 bases at J, with 14 bases in the middle. The CDR3 loop spans 12 amino acids. The CDR3 spells CAWNPRGKGYTF. Here the CDR3 DNA reads TGTGCCTGGAATCCTCGGGGTAAGGGCTACACCTTC.

V gene TRBV7-3 combines with J gene TRBJ2-1; TRBD1 matches at 9 bases. Germline CDR1 is SGHTA and CDR2 is FQGTGA. The CDR3 contains 15 residues. The V segment lost 1 base and the J segment 6 bases; nucleotides outside the gene matches: 4. The CDR3 nucleotides are TGTGCCAGCAGCTTAATGGGGACAGGGTCCAATGAGCAGTTCTTC. Protein: CASSLMGTGSNEQFF.

The chain is built from TRBV18 and TRBJ1-1; no firm D call. CDR3 length: 11 residues. Trimming removed 6 bases at V and 8 bases at J, with 10 bases between. CDR1 is KGHSH, CDR2 LQKENI, per germline. CDR3 amino acids: CASSQQLEAFF. In DNA form, the CDR3 reads TGTGCCAGCTCCCAACAACTAGAAGCTTTCTTT. Together with reference TRBV18 and TRBJ1-1, the CDR3 gives the full variable domain: NAGVMQNPRHLVRRRGQEARLRCSPMKGHSHVYWYRQLPEEGLKFMVYLQKENIIDESGMPKERFSAEFPKEGPSILRIQQVVRGDSAAYFCASSQQLEAFFGQGTRLTVV.

J is TRBJ2-3 and V is TRBV7-6; D might be TRBD2 (5 bases). V gave up 3 bases and J gave up 6 bases, with 16 bases separating them. This CDR3 has 15 amino acids. Per the germline V gene, CDR1 is SGHVS and CDR2 is FNYEAQ. As DNA, the CDR3 is TGTGCCAGCAGCTTCAAGGGTGGAGGTTTGGATACGCAGTATTTT. Translated: CASSFKGGGLDTQYF.

This clone was counted once. The J gene is TRBJ1-5, the V gene TRBV28; no clear D. Germline V gene sequence: CDR1 MDHEN, CDR2 SYDVKM. The CDR3 extends over 14 amino acids. V was pared by 5 bases and J by 3 bases, with 11 bases between. CDR3 sequence: CASSAPTINQPQHF. CDR3 nucleotide sequence: TGTGCCAGCAGTGCGCCGACCATCAATCAGCCCCAGCATTTT.

This chain links TRBV19 with TRBJ2-1; TRBD1 aligns across 9 bases. The germline V gene has CDR1 LNHDA and CDR2 SQIVND (reference sequence). Trimming took 7 bases from V and 6 from J; bases not matched to a gene: 7. The CDR3 length is 14 residues. The chain's CDR3 is CASIPGQGFNEQFF. The CDR3 region has the DNA TGTGCCAGTATACCGGGACAGGGCTTCAATGAGCAGTTCTTC.

The genes are TRBV9 and TRBJ2-1, with 7 bases aligning to TRBD2. This CDR3 is built from 17 residues. In germline, CDR1 is SGDLS, CDR2 YYNGEE. Unmatched junction bases numbered 6, after V lost 0 bases and J lost 0 bases. The CDR3 here is CASSVASLAASYNEQFF. The CDR3 DNA reads as TGTGCCAGCAGCGTAGCTTCCCTAGCGGCCTCCTACAATGAGCAGTTCTTC. Filled out from reference TRBV9 and TRBJ2-1, the complete variable domain reads DSGVTQTPKHLITATGQRVTLRCSPRSGDLSVYWYQQSLDQGLQFLIQYYNGEERAKGNILERFSAQQFPDLHSELNLSSLELGDSALYFCASSVASLAASYNEQFFGPGTRLTVL.

This rearrangement joins TRBV7-9 to TRBJ1-4; D remains ambiguous. The CDR3 runs 14 residues. V lost 5 bases to trimming and J lost 0 bases, with 7 bases between them. The germline V gene has CDR1 SEHNR and CDR2 FQNEAQ (reference sequence). The DNA of the CDR3 is TGTGCCAGCAGCGCCGGGACAACTAATGAAAAACTGTTTTTT. Amino acids: CASSAGTTNEKLFF.

The gene calls are TRBV4-1 and TRBJ1-2; 8 positions match TRBD1. V was clipped by 1 base and J by 4 bases; unmatched bases: 8. CDR1 is MGHRA and CDR2 is YSYEKL in the germline V gene. This CDR3 comprises 16 residues. The CDR3: CASSQVGQGAFYGYTF. For the CDR3, the DNA is TGCGCCAGCAGCCAAGTAGGTCAGGGGGCATTCTATGGCTACACCTTC.

This clone turned up a few times. V gene TRBV5-8 combines with J gene TRBJ2-2; no definite D call. CDR1 and CDR2 (germline): SGHTS, YDEGEE. CDR3 length: 15 residues. The V gene lost 0 bases and the J gene lost 4 bases, with 10 bases spanning the gap. CDR3 DNA sequence: TGTGCCAGCAGCTTGGGAACGAAGTCCACCGGGGAGCTGTTTTTT. This gives the protein CASSLGTKSTGELFF. Full variable domain (rest looked up from reference TRBV5-8 and TRBJ2-2): EAGVTQSPTHLIKTRGQQATLRCSPISGHTSVYWYQQALGLGLQFLLWYDEGEERNRGNFPPRFSGRQFPNYSSELNVNALELEDSALYLCASSLGTKSTGELFFGEGSRLTVL.

On this clone: The junction differs from germline at one of its ends, possibly a read error. V and J are TRBV24-1 and TRBJ1-4; D call uncertain. Per germline, CDR1 KGHDR and CDR2 SFDVKD. CDR3 length: 15 amino acids. The CDR3: CATSDFSGGNEKLFF. The CDR3, as DNA: TGTGCCACCAGTGATTTTTCGGGAGGAAATGAAAAATTGTTTTTT.

This sequence joins TRBV7-3 and TRBJ2-5, with TRBD1 as a possible D gene (6 bases). V lost 6 bases, J lost 7 bases, and 12 bases lay in between. Germline loops: CDR1 SGHTA, CDR2 FQGTGA. The CDR3 spans 12 residues. In DNA, the CDR3 is TGTGCCAGCAGGGGCAGGGGTAGGACCCAGTACTTC. Translation gives CASRGRGRTQYF.

The chain carries TRBV10-2 and TRBJ2-7, with a possible D match to TRBD2 (5 bases). In germline, CDR1 is WSHSY, CDR2 SAAADI. The CDR3 consists of 14 residues. V was clipped by 3 bases and J by 0 bases, with 9 bases between them. The CDR3 spells CASSDLAVSYEQYF. The CDR3 nucleotides read TGCGCCAGCAGTGATCTAGCTGTCTCCTACGAGCAGTACTTC.

The chain combines TRBV28 with TRBJ2-1; perhaps TRBD2 as D (6 bases). Germline V gene sequence: CDR1 MDHEN, CDR2 SYDVKM. The CDR3 covers 15 residues. V was shortened by 8 bases and J by 4 bases, with 18 bases between the two germline ends. In DNA, the CDR3 is TGTGCCAGCGGAGGACTAACCGGAGGGTACAATGAGCAGTTCTTC. Translating it yields CASGGLTGGYNEQFF.

This clone turned up a few times. The rearrangement links TRBV2 to TRBJ1-5, with D possibly being TRBD1 (6 bases). The germline gives CDR1 SNHLY, CDR2 FYNNEI. With 4 bases removed from V and 0 bases from J, the gap between germline ends came to 13 bases. This CDR3 is built from 16 residues. The CDR3 here is CASSGPGTHSNQPQHF. DNA of the CDR3: TGTGCCAGCAGTGGGCCCGGGACACATAGCAATCAGCCCCAGCATTTT. Complete variable domain (other parts from reference TRBV2 and TRBJ1-5): EPEVTQTPSHQVTQMGQEVILRCVPISNHLYFYWYRQILGQKVEFLVSFYNNEISEKSEIFDDQFSVERPDGSNFTLKIRSTKLEDSAMYFCASSGPGTHSNQPQHFGDGTRLSIL.

The chain recombines TRBV28 with TRBJ2-7; 9 bases are shared with TRBD1. V lost 11 bases and J lost 4; bases outside the gene matches: 12. There are 14 residues in the CDR3. Germline loops: CDR1 MDHEN, CDR2 SYDVKM. Here the CDR3 DNA reads TGTGCCTCCCATGGACCGGGACAGGGTTACGAGCAGTACTTC. Its translation: CASHGPGQGYEQYF.

V and J are TRBV10-2 and TRBJ2-7; 9 positions match TRBD2. V was pared by 4 bases and J by 7 bases, with 8 bases of the junction left unmatched. The CDR3 spans 14 residues. Germline assignment: CDR1 WSHSY and CDR2 SAAADI. The CDR3 reads CASSASGTQREQYF. CDR3 sequence (DNA): TGCGCCAGCAGTGCTAGCGGGACCCAGAGGGAGCAGTACTTC.

The chain has TRBV29-1 and TRBJ1-4, with D possibly being TRBD1 (5 bases). The CDR3 sequence is 14 residues long. Between the trimmed V and J ends, which lost 7 bases and 4 bases, there was a span of 16 bases. Germline CDR1 is SQVTM and CDR2 is ANQGSEA. DNA for the CDR3: TGCAGCGCAGCTAGCATACAGGTTAATGAAAAACTGTTTTTT. As protein: CSAASIQVNEKLFF. The full variable domain, completed using reference TRBV29-1 and TRBJ1-4, is SAVISQKPSRDICQRGTSLTIQCQVDSQVTMMFWYRQQPGQSLTLIATANQGSEATYESGFVIDKFPISRPNLTFSTLTVSNMSPEDSSIYLCSAASIQVNEKLFFGSGTQLSVL.

The chain carries TRBV5-1 and TRBJ1-2, with TRBD1 identical over 10 bases. Germline V gene sequence: CDR1 SGHRS, CDR2 YFSETQ. The CDR3 consists of 15 residues. The junction had 12 bases not matched to a gene; V was cut back by 4 bases and J by 9 bases. The CDR3 bases are TGCGCCAGCAGCAACCCCCCCGGGACAGGGGACCGCTACACCTTC. Translating it yields CASSNPPGTGDRYTF.

This clone was detected only once. This chain joins TRBV2 and TRBJ1-2, with D tentatively TRBD1 (5 bases). The CDR3 runs 12 residues. CDR1 and CDR2 (germline): SNHLY, FYNNEI. V was shortened by 4 bases and J by 4 bases, with 7 bases between the two germline ends. CDR3 region: CASSGGVYGYTF. In nucleotides, the CDR3 is TGTGCCAGCAGTGGAGGGGTCTATGGCTACACCTTC.

The J gene is TRBJ2-3, the V gene TRBV28; 16 nucleotides line up with TRBD2. The trim removed 7 bases at V and 2 bases at J, leaving 12 bases unmatched. CDR1 and CDR2 (germline): MDHEN, SYDVKM. This CDR3 contains 19 residues. CDR3: CASKIDPGLAGGYTDTQYF. CDR3 DNA sequence: TGTGCCAGCAAAATCGACCCGGGACTAGCGGGGGGGTACACAGATACGCAGTATTTT.

J is TRBJ2-7 and V is TRBV10-1, with TRBD1 matching 9 bases. V lost 5 bases and J lost 5; bases outside the gene matches: 4. CDR1 is WNHNN, CDR2 SYGVQD, per germline (reference sequence). The CDR3 runs 13 residues. The CDR3 is CASSRTGVDEQYF. The CDR3 nucleotides are TGCGCCAGCAGTAGGACAGGGGTCGACGAGCAGTACTTC.

In regard to this clone: One end of the junction fails to match germline, which may point to a read error. The chain is built from TRBV2 and TRBJ1-4; D is unresolved. CDR1 and CDR2 (germline): SNHLY, FYNNEI. This CDR3 is 11 amino acids long. CDR3: CASSEDTDQIF. The DNA for the CDR3 is TGTGCCAGCAGTGAAGATACGGATCAGATTTTT.

The CDR3 nucleotides read TGTGCCACCAGTGATCAGGGGGACCGGAACACTGAAGCTTTCTTT. As protein: CATSDQGDRNTEAFF. V gene TRBV24-1 combines with J gene TRBJ1-1, with 7 nucleotides matching TRBD1. The trim removed 3 bases at V and 1 base at J, leaving 4 bases unmatched. Germline CDR1 KGHDR, CDR2 SFDVKD. The CDR3 is 15 amino acids.

The V call is TRBV6-6, the J call TRBJ1-2; tentatively, D is TRBD1 (6 bases). The CDR3 loop spans 14 amino acids. Trimming removed 4 bases at V and 4 bases at J, with 13 bases between. The germline V gene encodes CDR1 MNHNY and CDR2 SVGAGI (reference sequence). The CDR3 DNA reads as TGTGCCAGCAGTTCTCCACAGGGCGTCTATGGCTACACCTTC. This codes for CASSSPQGVYGYTF.

The rearrangement links TRBV5-6 to TRBJ2-3; D could derive from TRBD1 or TRBD2 (5 bases each). CDR3 length: 11 amino acids. Germline assignment: CDR1 SGHDT and CDR2 YYEEEE. The V and J ends lost 3 bases and 13 bases respectively, with 12 bases between them. CDR3: CASSSREFKYF. CDR3 DNA: TGTGCCAGCAGCTCCAGGGAGTTTAAGTATTTT.

This chain uses TRBV7-6 with TRBJ1-4, with 7 bases fitting TRBD1. Germline loops: CDR1 SGHVS, CDR2 FNYEAQ. Germline trimming cut 3 bases from V and 8 bases from J; bases unmatched to any gene: 6. This CDR3 is built from 14 residues. CDR3 sequence (DNA): TGTGCCAGCAGCTTTCGGGCAGGGGGGGAAAAACTGTTTTTT. Its translation is CASSFRAGGEKLFF.

The sample holds one count of this clone. This sequence joins TRBV6-5 and TRBJ1-5; the D gene is possibly TRBD1 (6 bases). The CDR3 spans 14 residues. Trimming cost V 0 bases and J 4 bases, with 7 bases left between them. Germline loops: CDR1 MNHEY, CDR2 SVGAGI. Written as DNA, the CDR3 is TGTGCCAGCAGTTACTCTCAGGGGAATCAGCCCCAGCATTTT. It is translated as CASSYSQGNQPQHF.

This clone has only a few counts. This chain connects TRBV5-1 to TRBJ2-3; a possible D gene is TRBD1 (6 bases). V lost 2 bases and J 3 bases, leaving 13 bases between the germline ends. The CDR3 runs 15 residues. Germline values: CDR1 SGHRS, CDR2 YFSETQ. CDR3 in amino acids: CASSFRGDPTDTQYF. CDR3 coding DNA: TGCGCCAGCAGCTTCAGGGGTGACCCTACAGATACGCAGTATTTT. The full variable domain, with the rest looked up from reference TRBV5-1 and TRBJ2-3, is KAGVTQTPRYLIKTRGQQVTLSCSPISGHRSVSWYQQTPGQGLQFLFEYFSETQRNKGNFPGRFSGRQFSNSRSEMNVSTLELGDSALYLCASSFRGDPTDTQYFGPGTRLTVL.

This rearrangement joins TRBV29-1 to TRBJ2-2, with no clear D. The CDR3 has 14 residues. Germline V gene data show CDR1 as SQVTM and CDR2 as ANQGSEA. Trimming stripped 6 bases from V and 3 bases from J, with 14 bases between. Here the CDR3 reads CSVRVRGDTGELFF. The DNA for the CDR3 is TGCAGCGTCCGGGTCCGAGGAGACACCGGGGAGCTGTTTTTT.